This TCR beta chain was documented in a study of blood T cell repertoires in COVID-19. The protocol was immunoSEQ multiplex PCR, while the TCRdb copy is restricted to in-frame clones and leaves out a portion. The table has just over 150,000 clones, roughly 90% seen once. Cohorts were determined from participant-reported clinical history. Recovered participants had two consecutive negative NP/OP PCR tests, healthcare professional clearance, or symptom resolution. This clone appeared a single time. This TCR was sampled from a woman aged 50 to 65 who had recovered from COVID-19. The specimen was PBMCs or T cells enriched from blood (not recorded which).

CDR3 bases: TGTGCCAGCAGTTACCCTCGGACTAGCGGGGGTAGGGATGAGCAGTTCTTC. It translates to CASSYPRTSGGRDEQFF. The chain has TRBV6-2 or TRBV6-3 and TRBJ2-1; TRBD2 matches 13 bases. Per germline, CDR1 MNHEY and CDR2 SVGEGT. This CDR3 has 17 amino acids. Trimming cost V 2 bases and J 8 bases; bases outside gene matches: 9.